This T cell receptor (beta chain) appears in the sequencing data of a study of tissue T cells after allogeneic stem cell transplantation. Remarks on this clone: Gene names are mouse gene names. The CDR3 extends 1 residue past the end of the read, so its final part is completed from the germline J gene.

TCRbeta CDR3 was sequenced at survey depth with template counts. The assay was immunoSEQ multiplex PCR, and TCRdb's table has in-frame clones only and misses some. The sample lists roughly 7,700 clones, under 55% seen once, with 2% to 2.5% in the top ten. The V gene lost 2 bases and the J gene lost 0 bases, with 9 bases spanning the gap. CDR1 and CDR2 (germline): KGHPV, FQNQEV (reference sequence). The length of the CDR3 is 15 residues. The time point here: mouse harvest day 7 after allogeneic transplant. Each mouse received 10^7 T-cell-depleted marrow cells plus 10^6 splenic CD5+ T cells by tail vein.

Material for sequencing was skin. The chain has TRBV26 and TRBJ2-4, with D tentatively TRBD2 (6 bases). The sequence was obtained from a female BALB/c mouse given C57BL/6 T cells with graft-versus-host disease after an allogeneic hematopoietic cell transplant. This chain's CDR3 is CASSLAGTSQNTLYF. The DNA read from the CDR3 is TGTGCCAGCAGTCTGGCAGGGACTAGTCAAAACACCTTGTAC. Combining the CDR3 with reference TRBV26 and TRBJ2-4 gives the whole variable domain NSKVIQTPRYLVKGQGQKAKMRCIPEKGHPVVFWYQQNKNNEFKFLINFQNQEVLQQIDMTEKRFSAECPSNSPCSLEIQSSEAGDSALYLCASSLAGTSQNTLYFGAGTRLSVL.